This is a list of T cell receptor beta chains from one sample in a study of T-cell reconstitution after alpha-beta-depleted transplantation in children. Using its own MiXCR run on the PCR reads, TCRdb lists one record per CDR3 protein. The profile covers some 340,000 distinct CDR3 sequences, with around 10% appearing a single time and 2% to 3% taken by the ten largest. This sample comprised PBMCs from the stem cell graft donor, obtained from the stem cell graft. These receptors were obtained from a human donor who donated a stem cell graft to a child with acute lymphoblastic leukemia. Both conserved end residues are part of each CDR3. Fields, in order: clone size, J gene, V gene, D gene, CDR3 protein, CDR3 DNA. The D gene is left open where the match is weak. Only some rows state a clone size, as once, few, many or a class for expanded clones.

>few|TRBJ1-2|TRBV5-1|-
CASSLDGSSYGYTF
TGCGCCAGCAGCTTGGATGGGTCGAGCTATGGCTACACCTTC
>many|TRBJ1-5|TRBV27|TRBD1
CASTAGGSNQPQHF
TGTGCCAGCACTGCAGGGGGAAGCAATCAGCCCCAGCATTTT
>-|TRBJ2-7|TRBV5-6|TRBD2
CASSAGGSSYEQYF
TGTGCCAGCAGCGCGGGGGGGAGCTCCTACGAGCAGTACTTC
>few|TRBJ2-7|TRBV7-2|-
CASSLAGTYDNYEQYF
TGTGCCAGCAGCTTAGCTGGAACTTACGATAATTACGAGCAGTACTTC
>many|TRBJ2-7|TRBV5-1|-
CASSLGGRFDEQYF
TGCGCCAGCAGCTTGGGGGGGCGCTTCGACGAGCAGTACTTC
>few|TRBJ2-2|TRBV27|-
CASSFTGSNTGELFF
TGTGCCAGCAGTTTCACAGGCTCGAACACCGGGGAGCTGTTTTTT
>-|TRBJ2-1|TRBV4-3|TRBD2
CASSQGQASGKYEQFF
TGCGCCAGCAGCCAAGGTCAGGCTAGCGGGAAATATGAGCAGTTCTTC
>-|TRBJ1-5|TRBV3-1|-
CASSQTGFGQPQHF
TGTGCCAGCAGCCAAACAGGGTTCGGTCAGCCCCAGCATTTT
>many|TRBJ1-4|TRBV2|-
CASSGRRGGHEKLFF
TGTGCCAGCAGTGGTCGCAGGGGAGGGCATGAAAAACTGTTTTTT
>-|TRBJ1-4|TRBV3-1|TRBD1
CASSQGGQGRLFF
TGTGCCAGCAGCCAAGGGGGACAGGGAAGACTGTTTTTT
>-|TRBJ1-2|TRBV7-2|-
CASSLASGGNRGYTF
TGTGCCAGCAGCTTAGCCAGCGGGGGCAATCGGGGCTACACCTTC
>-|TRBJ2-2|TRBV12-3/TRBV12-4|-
CASSPSTGYSNTGELFF
TGTGCCAGCAGCCCTTCAACGGGATATTCGAACACCGGGGAGCTGTTTTTT
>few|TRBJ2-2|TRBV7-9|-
CATTGLLNTGELFF
TGTGCCACCACGGGGCTTCTGAACACCGGGGAGCTGTTTTTT
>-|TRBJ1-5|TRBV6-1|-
CASSPGPGPNQPQHF
TGTGCCAGCAGCCCCGGGCCAGGCCCCAATCAGCCCCAGCATTTT
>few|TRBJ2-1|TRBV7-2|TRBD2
CASSLVSGRFNEQFF
TGTGCCAGCAGCTTAGTCAGCGGGAGGTTCAATGAGCAGTTCTTC
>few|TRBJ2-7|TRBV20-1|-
CSARFQTHEQYF
TGCAGTGCTAGATTTCAGACCCACGAGCAGTACTTC
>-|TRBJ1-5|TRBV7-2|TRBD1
CASSTQTGINQPQHF
TGTGCCAGCAGCACCCAGACAGGGATCAATCAGCCCCAGCATTTT